This T cell receptor (beta chain) was sequenced during a study of tumor-infiltrating lymphocytes in primary liver carcinoma. From unsorted bulk tissue weighing about 17-30 mg, DNA and RNA were co-extracted. The study enrolled treatment-naive patients with chronic HBV infection. Sampling was performed at five separate regions of each tumor. All of the tumor samples contained over 90% viable tumor cells. cDNA specific to TCR beta was made from around 530 ng of total RNA, with a constant-region primer employed for priming. A slightly modified ARM-PCR protocol with three nested multiplex PCR rounds produced these TCR beta libraries. The opening two PCR rounds, about 10 cycles each, paired TRBV1-TRBV30 forward primers with a C-beta reverse primer. Each CDR3 protein is one row after TCRdb ran MiXCR on the multiplex PCR reads. The sample yields roughly 120,000 distinct CDR3 sequences, less than 80% seen once.

The germline CDR1 and CDR2 sequences are SGHTA and FQGTGA. The CDR3 totals 13 residues. The ends were cut back, 4 bases at V and 1 base at J, with 7 bases in the middle. This clonotype was detected a few times. The clonotype was recovered from a woman aged 60-75 years with primary liver carcinoma and hepatitis B virus infection. The sequencing input was liver tumor tissue from sampling region 1. Described subset: tumor region T1, superior pole. This rearrangement joins TRBV7-3 to TRBJ2-5, with unresolved D. The CDR3, as DNA: TGTGCCAGCAGCTCCTTCCCCCAAGAGACCCAGTACTTC. The encoded protein is CASSSFPQETQYF.